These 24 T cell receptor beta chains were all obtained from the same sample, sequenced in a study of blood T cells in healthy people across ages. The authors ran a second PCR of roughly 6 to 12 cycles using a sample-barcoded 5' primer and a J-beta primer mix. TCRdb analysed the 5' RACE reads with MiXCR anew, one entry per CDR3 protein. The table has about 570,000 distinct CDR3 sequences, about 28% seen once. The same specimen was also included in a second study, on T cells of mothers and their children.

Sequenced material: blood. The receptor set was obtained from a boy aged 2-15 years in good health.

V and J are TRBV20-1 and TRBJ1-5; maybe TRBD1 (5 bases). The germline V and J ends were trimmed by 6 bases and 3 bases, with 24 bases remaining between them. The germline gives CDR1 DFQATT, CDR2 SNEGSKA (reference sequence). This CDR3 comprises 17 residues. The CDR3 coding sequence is TGCAGTGCCACTTCCCAGGTTGGCCTAGGGGTCAATCAGCCCCAGCATTTT. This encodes CSATSQVGLGVNQPQHF.

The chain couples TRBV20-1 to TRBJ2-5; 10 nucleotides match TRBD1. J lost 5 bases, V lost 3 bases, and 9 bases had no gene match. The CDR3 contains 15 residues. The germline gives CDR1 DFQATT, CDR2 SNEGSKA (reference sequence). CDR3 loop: CSASPETGGMETQYF. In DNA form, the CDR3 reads TGCAGTGCTAGCCCCGAGACAGGGGGCATGGAGACCCAGTACTTC.

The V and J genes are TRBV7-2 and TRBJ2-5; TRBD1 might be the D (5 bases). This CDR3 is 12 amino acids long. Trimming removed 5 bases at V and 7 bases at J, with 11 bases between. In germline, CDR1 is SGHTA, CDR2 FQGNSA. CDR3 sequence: CASSPRRGTQYF. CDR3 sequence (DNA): TGTGCCAGCAGCCCTCGAAGGGGGACCCAGTACTTC.

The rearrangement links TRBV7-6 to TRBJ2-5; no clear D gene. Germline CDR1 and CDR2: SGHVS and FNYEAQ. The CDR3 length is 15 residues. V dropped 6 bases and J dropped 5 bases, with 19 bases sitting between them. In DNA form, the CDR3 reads TGTGCCAGCAGTTCCCAGACTTTCGGTGGGGAGACCCAGTACTTC. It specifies CASSSQTFGGETQYF.

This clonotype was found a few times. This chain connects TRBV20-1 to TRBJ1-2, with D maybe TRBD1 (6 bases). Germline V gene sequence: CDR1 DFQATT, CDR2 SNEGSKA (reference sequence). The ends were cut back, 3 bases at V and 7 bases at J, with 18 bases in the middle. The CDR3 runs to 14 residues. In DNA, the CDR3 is TGCAGTGCTAGTAATACAGGGCATCGTGGTGGCTACACCTTC. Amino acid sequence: CSASNTGHRGGYTF.

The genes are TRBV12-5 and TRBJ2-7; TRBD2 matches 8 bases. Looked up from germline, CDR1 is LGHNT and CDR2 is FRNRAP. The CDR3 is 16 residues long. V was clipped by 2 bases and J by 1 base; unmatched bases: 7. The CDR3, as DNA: TGTGCTAGTGGTTTGACGGGAGCGGGAGTTTCCTACGAGCAGTACTTC. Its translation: CASGLTGAGVSYEQYF.

CDR3 bases: TGTGCCAGCAGCCCCATGAGGGGGGAGACCCAGTACTTC. Translating it yields CASSPMRGETQYF. The chain recombines TRBV9 with TRBJ2-5, with a weak D call TRBD1 (6 bases). The CDR3 loop spans 13 amino acids. Germline CDR1 is SGDLS and CDR2 is YYNGEE. V lost 4 bases, J lost 5 bases, and 12 bases lay in between.

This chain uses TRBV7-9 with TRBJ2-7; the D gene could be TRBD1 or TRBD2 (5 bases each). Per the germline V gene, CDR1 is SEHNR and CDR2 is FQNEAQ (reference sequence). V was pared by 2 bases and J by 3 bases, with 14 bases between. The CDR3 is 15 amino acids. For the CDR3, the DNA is TGTGCCAGCAGCTTATCGGGGCAGCCCGTCTACGAGCAGTACTTC. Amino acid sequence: CASSLSGQPVYEQYF.

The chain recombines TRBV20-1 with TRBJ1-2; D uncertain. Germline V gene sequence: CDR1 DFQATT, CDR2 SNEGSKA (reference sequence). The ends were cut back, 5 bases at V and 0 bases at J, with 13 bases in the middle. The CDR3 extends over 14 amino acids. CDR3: CSAVDDGPNYGYTF. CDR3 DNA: TGCAGTGCTGTTGACGACGGACCTAACTATGGCTACACCTTC.

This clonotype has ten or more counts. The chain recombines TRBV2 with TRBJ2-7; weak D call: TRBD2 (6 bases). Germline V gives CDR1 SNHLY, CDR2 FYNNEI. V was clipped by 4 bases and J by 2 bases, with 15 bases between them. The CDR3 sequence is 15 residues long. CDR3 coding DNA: TGTGCCAGCAGTGGGGCGAGGAGGGTTGCCTACGAGCAGTACTTC. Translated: CASSGARRVAYEQYF.

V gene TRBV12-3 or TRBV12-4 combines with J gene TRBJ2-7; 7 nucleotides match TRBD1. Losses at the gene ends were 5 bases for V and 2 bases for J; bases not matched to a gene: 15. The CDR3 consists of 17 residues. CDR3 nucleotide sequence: TGTGCCAGCAGTCCCGTATACAGGGGCCCCTTAACCTACGAGCAGTACTTC. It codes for CASSPVYRGPLTYEQYF.

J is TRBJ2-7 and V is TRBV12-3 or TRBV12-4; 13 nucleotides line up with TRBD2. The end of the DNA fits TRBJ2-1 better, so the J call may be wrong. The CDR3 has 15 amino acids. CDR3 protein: CASSLSGLAGNEQFF. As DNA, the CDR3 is TGTGCCAGCAGTTTATCGGGACTAGCGGGAAATGAGCAGTTCTTC.

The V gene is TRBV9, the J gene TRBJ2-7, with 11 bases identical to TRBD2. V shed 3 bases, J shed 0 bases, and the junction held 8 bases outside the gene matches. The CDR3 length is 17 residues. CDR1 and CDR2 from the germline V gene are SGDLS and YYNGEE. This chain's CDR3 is CASSEGTGLAGSYEQYF. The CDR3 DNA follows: TGTGCCAGCAGCGAGGGAACAGGACTAGCGGGCTCCTACGAGCAGTACTTC.

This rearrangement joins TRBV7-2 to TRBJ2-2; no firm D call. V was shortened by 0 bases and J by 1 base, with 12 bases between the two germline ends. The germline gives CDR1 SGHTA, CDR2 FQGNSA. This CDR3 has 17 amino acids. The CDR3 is CASSLASLVGNTGELFF. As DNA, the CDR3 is TGTGCCAGCAGCTTAGCGTCGCTAGTAGGGAACACCGGGGAGCTGTTTTTT.

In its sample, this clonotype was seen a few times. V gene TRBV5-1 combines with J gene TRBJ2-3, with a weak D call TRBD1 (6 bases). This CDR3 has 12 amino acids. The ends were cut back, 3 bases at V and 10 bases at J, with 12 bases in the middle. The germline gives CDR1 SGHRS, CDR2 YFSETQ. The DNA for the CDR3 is TGCGCCAGCAGCTCCAGGGGTTTGGCGCAGTATTTT. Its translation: CASSSRGLAQYF.

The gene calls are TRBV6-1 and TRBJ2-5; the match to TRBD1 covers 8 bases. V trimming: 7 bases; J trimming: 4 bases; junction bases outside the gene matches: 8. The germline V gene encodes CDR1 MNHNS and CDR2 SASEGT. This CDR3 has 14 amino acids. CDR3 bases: TGTGCCAGCATCCAGGGGGCCAGTGGAGAGACCCAGTACTTC. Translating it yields CASIQGASGETQYF.

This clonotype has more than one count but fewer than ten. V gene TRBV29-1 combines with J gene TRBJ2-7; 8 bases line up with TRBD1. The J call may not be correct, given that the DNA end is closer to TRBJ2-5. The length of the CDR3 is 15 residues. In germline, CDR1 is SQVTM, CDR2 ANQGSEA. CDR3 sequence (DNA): TGCAGCGTTGAAGATCTGGACAGGGAAAAAGAGACCCAGTACTTC. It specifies CSVEDLDREKETQYF.

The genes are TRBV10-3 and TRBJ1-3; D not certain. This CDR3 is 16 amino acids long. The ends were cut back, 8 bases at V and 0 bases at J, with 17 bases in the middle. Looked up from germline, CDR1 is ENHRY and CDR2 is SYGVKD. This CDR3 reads CAIVGPVGNSGNTIYF. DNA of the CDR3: TGTGCCATCGTCGGGCCAGTGGGGAACTCTGGAAACACCATATATTTT.

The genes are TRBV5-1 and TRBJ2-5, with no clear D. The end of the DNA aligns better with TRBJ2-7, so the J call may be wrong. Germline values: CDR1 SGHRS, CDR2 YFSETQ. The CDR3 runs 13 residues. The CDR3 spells CASRQAENYEQYF. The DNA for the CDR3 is TGCGCCAGCAGGCAGGCGGAGAACTACGAGCAGTACTTC.

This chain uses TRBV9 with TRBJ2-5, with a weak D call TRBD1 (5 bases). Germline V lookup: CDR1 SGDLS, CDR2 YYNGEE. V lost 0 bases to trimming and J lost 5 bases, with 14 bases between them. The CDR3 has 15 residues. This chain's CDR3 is CASSVVEGAGETQYF. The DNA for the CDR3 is TGTGCCAGCAGCGTAGTGGAAGGGGCAGGGGAGACCCAGTACTTC.

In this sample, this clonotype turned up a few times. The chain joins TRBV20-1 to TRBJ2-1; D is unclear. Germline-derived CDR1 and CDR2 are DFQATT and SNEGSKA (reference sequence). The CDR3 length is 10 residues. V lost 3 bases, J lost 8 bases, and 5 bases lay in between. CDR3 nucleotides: TGCAGTGCTAGTATGGATGAGCAGTTCTTC. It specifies CSASMDEQFF.

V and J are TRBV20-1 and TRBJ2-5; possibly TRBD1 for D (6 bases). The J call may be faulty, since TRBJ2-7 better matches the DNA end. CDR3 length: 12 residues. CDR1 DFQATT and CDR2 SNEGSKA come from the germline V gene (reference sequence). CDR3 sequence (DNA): TGCAGTGCAACACCACAGGGCTACGAGCAGTACTTC. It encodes CSATPQGYEQYF.

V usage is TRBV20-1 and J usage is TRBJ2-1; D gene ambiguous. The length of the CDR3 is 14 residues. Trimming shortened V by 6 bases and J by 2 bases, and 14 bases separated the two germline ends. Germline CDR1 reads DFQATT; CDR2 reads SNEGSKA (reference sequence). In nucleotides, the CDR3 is TGCAGTGCACTATCGACGGCCACCTACAATGAGCAGTTCTTC. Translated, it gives CSALSTATYNEQFF.

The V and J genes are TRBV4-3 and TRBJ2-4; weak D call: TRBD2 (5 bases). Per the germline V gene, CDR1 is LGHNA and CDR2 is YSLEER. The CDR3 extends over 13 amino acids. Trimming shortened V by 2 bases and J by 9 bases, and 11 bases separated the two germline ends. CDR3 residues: CASSQTSEGIQYF. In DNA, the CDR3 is TGCGCCAGCAGCCAAACGTCCGAGGGCATTCAGTACTTC.